One sample yielded the 19 T cell receptor beta chains listed below, sequenced in a study of early T cells in non-severe SARS-CoV-2 infection (dated by TCRdb to 2020 to 2023). Receptor libraries were prepared by 5' RACE. Sequencing relied on a NextSeq 500. Using fastp at Q25 and MiXCR, TCRdb reprocessed the public reads and kept productive beta chains. Every distinct CDR3 protein forms one entry, paired with its most common genes and DNA. This sample is represented by roughly 53,000 distinct CDR3 sequences; around 9.3% of them were singletons. Jointly, the top ten make up more than 3% of the sample. This specimen consisted of whole blood, obtained at baseline. All receptors come from an adult who was a healthcare worker with PCR-confirmed SARS-CoV-2 infection or an uninfected control (not recorded which).

V and J are TRBV12-3 or TRBV12-4 and TRBJ2-4; TRBD1 aligns across 9 bases. V shed 7 bases, J shed 6 bases, and the junction held 10 bases outside the gene matches. CDR3 length: 15 amino acids. CDR3 protein: CASTSDRGRGNIQYF. DNA of the CDR3: TGTGCCAGCACCTCGGACAGGGGAAGGGGAAACATTCAGTACTTC.

The V and J genes are TRBV9 and TRBJ2-3; possibly TRBD1 for D (5 bases). Germline values: CDR1 SGDLS, CDR2 YYNGEE. Trimming cost V 0 bases and J 3 bases, with 11 bases left between them. The CDR3 totals 15 residues. The CDR3 protein is CASSVAGRATDTQYF. CDR3 in DNA: TGTGCCAGCAGCGTAGCCGGCAGGGCTACAGATACGCAGTATTTT.

This clonotype was counted a few times. V and J are TRBV20-1 and TRBJ2-7; 7 bases are shared with TRBD1. The CDR3 runs to 13 residues. V gave up 2 bases and J gave up 1 base; unmatched junction bases: 2. Germline V gives CDR1 DFQATT, CDR2 SNEGSKA (reference sequence). CDR3 loop: CSARRQGSYEQYF. CDR3 in DNA: TGCAGTGCTAGAAGACAGGGATCCTACGAGCAGTACTTC.

There are a few counts of this clonotype. The V call is TRBV10-3, the J call TRBJ2-7; 8 positions agree with TRBD1. This CDR3 is 15 amino acids long. After removal of 3 bases from V and 2 bases from J, the junction contained 6 bases not matched to a gene. Germline CDR1 ENHRY, CDR2 SYGVKD. DNA for the CDR3: TGTGCCATCAGTGATGGGGACAGGCTAACCTACGAGCAGTACTTC. Translating it yields CAISDGDRLTYEQYF.

This clonotype was picked up many times. V usage is TRBV14 and J usage is TRBJ2-5, with 9 positions matching TRBD2. The CDR3 spans 14 residues. The J segment lost 2 bases and the V segment lost 4 bases, leaving 2 bases of the junction unmatched. Germline assignment: CDR1 SGHDN and CDR2 FVKESK. CDR3 DNA: TGTGCCAGCAGCCTGGCGGGAGGGCAAGAGACCCAGTACTTC. It specifies CASSLAGGQETQYF.

This clonotype was found many times. This chain links TRBV20-1 with TRBJ2-7; the D is unclear. CDR1 DFQATT and CDR2 SNEGSKA come from the germline V gene (reference sequence). This CDR3 is 14 amino acids long. V dropped 5 bases and J dropped 4 bases, with 18 bases sitting between them. The CDR3 DNA is TGCAGTGCTCGTCCGCACAGCACCGGTTACGAGCAGTACTTC. Protein sequence: CSARPHSTGYEQYF.

J is TRBJ2-5 and V is TRBV12-3 or TRBV12-4; 7 nucleotides align to TRBD2. Trimming took 7 bases from V and 4 from J; bases not matched to a gene: 9. This CDR3 comprises 14 residues. In DNA, the CDR3 is TGTGCCAGCAATACCGGGAGGCGAGGAGAGACCCAGTACTTC. This encodes CASNTGRRGETQYF.

Turning to this clonotype: One end of the junction does not line up with germline, which may come from a read error. V gene TRBV11-2 combines with J gene TRBJ2-1; D tentatively reads TRBD1 or TRBD2 (6 bases each). The germline CDR1 and CDR2 sequences are SGHAT and FQNNGV. The CDR3 consists of 15 residues. CDR3 DNA sequence: TGTGCCAGCAGCTTATCGGGGGCCCCCTACGATGAGCAGTTCTTC. Residues: CASSLSGAPYDEQFF.

The genes are TRBV7-9 and TRBJ2-7; D is ambiguous. This CDR3 contains 13 residues. V gave up 5 bases and J gave up 0 bases, with 8 bases separating them. The germline V gene has CDR1 SEHNR and CDR2 FQNEAQ (reference sequence). DNA for the CDR3: TGTGCCAGCAGCCAAGGAGTCTCCTACGAGCAGTACTTC. Amino acid sequence: CASSQGVSYEQYF.

This clonotype was counted a few times. The chain recombines TRBV25-1 with TRBJ2-7; 8 nucleotides align to TRBD2. The CDR3 contains 15 residues. With V trimmed by 4 bases and J by 1 base, 6 bases remained unmatched. Germline CDR1 is MGHDK and CDR2 is SYGVNS. The CDR3 is CASSGSGTRSYEQYF. CDR3 nucleotide sequence: TGTGCCAGCAGTGGAAGCGGGACTAGGTCCTACGAGCAGTACTTC.

In this sample, this clonotype turned up many times. This chain uses TRBV4-1 with TRBJ1-4; 11 bases line up with TRBD1. Unmatched junction bases numbered 17, after V lost 1 base and J lost 10 bases. CDR1 is MGHRA and CDR2 is YSYEKL in the germline V gene. CDR3 size: 19 residues. The CDR3 loop is CASSQGATRRTGGAGKLFF. The CDR3, as DNA: TGCGCCAGCAGCCAAGGGGCCACCCGACGGACAGGGGGCGCAGGAAAACTGTTTTTT.

This clonotype was recorded at least ten times. This chain uses TRBV7-3 with TRBJ2-2; D might be TRBD1 or TRBD2, each matching 5 bases. This CDR3 contains 18 residues. Trimming took 0 bases from V and 4 from J, leaving 18 bases between them. From germline, CDR1 is SGHTA and CDR2 FQGTGA. The CDR3 DNA sequence: TGTGCCAGCAGCTTAACGTCTCCGGGACCCTTTGTCACCGGGGAGCTGTTTTTT. Residues: CASSLTSPGPFVTGELFF.

This clonotype was picked up many times. This chain links TRBV10-2 with TRBJ1-3; the D is unclear. The CDR3 extends over 14 amino acids. Trimming took 6 bases from V and 0 from J, leaving 9 bases between them. Germline loops: CDR1 WSHSY, CDR2 SAAADI. In DNA form, the CDR3 reads TGCGCCAGCAGCGACGGAAGCTCTGGAAACACCATATATTTT. Its translation: CASSDGSSGNTIYF.

This clonotype has a count of ten or more. This rearrangement joins TRBV11-2 to TRBJ2-1; TRBD2 agrees at 11 bases. This CDR3 is 14 amino acids long. Trimming cost V 2 bases and J 9 bases; bases outside gene matches: 3. CDR1 and CDR2 from the germline V gene are SGHAT and FQNNGV. Written as DNA, the CDR3 is TGTGCCAGCAGCTTAACTAGCGGGAGAGGTGAGCAGTTCTTC. It is translated as CASSLTSGRGEQFF.

This clonotype was recorded many times. The rearrangement links TRBV11-2 to TRBJ2-7, with D possibly matching TRBD2 (7 bases). The germline gives CDR1 SGHAT, CDR2 FQNNGV. V shed 4 bases and J shed 2 bases, with 12 bases lying between them. This CDR3 region has 14 residues. CDR3 DNA sequence: TGTGCCAGCAGCTCCCGGGGGGCGGCCTACGAGCAGTACTTC. As protein: CASSSRGAAYEQYF.

The V and J genes are TRBV6-6 and TRBJ2-1; D is perhaps TRBD1 (6 bases). The V and J ends lost 0 bases and 13 bases respectively, with 22 bases between them. The CDR3 is 16 residues long. The germline V gene has CDR1 MNHNY and CDR2 SVGAGI (reference sequence). CDR3 DNA: TGTGCCAGCAGTTACTCTAGGGGGACCTCGCCCGCCGGTCAGTTCTTC. Residues: CASSYSRGTSPAGQFF.

This clonotype has more than one count but fewer than ten. The CDR3 is CSAARQGIDEQYF. DNA for the CDR3: TGCAGTGCTGCTCGACAGGGAATCGACGAGCAGTACTTC. The genes are TRBV20-1 and TRBJ2-7; 7 bases map to TRBD1. This CDR3 has 13 residues. The V gene end was trimmed by 5 bases and the J gene end by 5 bases; junction bases not matched to a gene: 9. Germline V gene sequence: CDR1 DFQATT, CDR2 SNEGSKA (reference sequence).

This clonotype occurred many times. The genes are TRBV5-4 and TRBJ1-6; D is undetermined. V lost 4 bases and J lost 7, with 12 bases in between. The CDR3 extends over 14 amino acids. Germline V lookup: CDR1 SGHNT, CDR2 YYREEE (reference sequence). The CDR3 DNA reads TGTGCCAGCAGCCGAGTTGATGGCAATTCACCCCTCCACTTT. Its protein product is CASSRVDGNSPLHF.

This clonotype was found many times. The chain is built from TRBV7-9 and TRBJ2-2, with 8 bases identical to TRBD1. The V gene's germline CDR1 is SEHNR and CDR2 FQNEAQ (reference sequence). The V segment lost 3 bases and the J segment 3 bases; nucleotides outside the gene matches: 6. The CDR3 loop spans 16 amino acids. The CDR3, as DNA: TGTGCCAGCAGCTTCCAGGGGGCTGTGTACACCGGGGAGCTGTTTTTT. This translates into CASSFQGAVYTGELFF.